This entry lists 23 T cell receptor beta chains sequenced from one sample in a study of a mutant IDH1 vaccine in newly diagnosed glioma. Time point given: week 23, last vaccination. Every vaccination contained 300 ug of the mutant IDH1 20-mer peptide and was paired with topical imiquimod. Antigen specificity for these receptors is unknown. Sequenced by immunoSEQ multiplex PCR; TCRdb stores in-frame clones only, minus some. The repertoire holds around 9,700 clones, with about nine tenths as singletons. Specimen: PBMCs, collected from a glioma patient whose treatment included an IDH1 peptide vaccine. The receptors come from a woman in her thirties or forties with glioma. Some clones in this sample may be carry-over from other donors' samples.

In its sample, this clone was seen a few times. The chain links TRBV4-1 to TRBJ2-7; maybe TRBD2 (5 bases). CDR1 and CDR2 (germline): MGHRA, YSYEKL. Trimming took off 4 bases at V and 0 bases at J, with 16 bases between the two ends. The CDR3 runs to 16 residues. CDR3 loop: CASSPRGSLGSYEQYF. In DNA, the CDR3 is TGCGCCAGCAGCCCAAGAGGGTCCCTGGGCTCCTACGAGCAGTACTTC.

The chain employs TRBV6-1 and TRBJ1-2; a possible D gene is TRBD1 (5 bases). Germline V gives CDR1 MNHNS, CDR2 SASEGT. The CDR3 length is 12 residues. Trimming took 10 bases from V and 2 from J, leaving 11 bases between them. CDR3 amino acids: CATTGENYGYTF. Written as DNA, the CDR3 is TGTGCCACCACGGGGGAGAACTATGGCTACACCTTC.

The chain uses TRBV4-1 and TRBJ1-2, with D perhaps TRBD1 (6 bases). The CDR3 loop spans 14 amino acids. Germline CDR1 is MGHRA and CDR2 is YSYEKL. The V end lost 0 bases, the J end lost 4 bases, and 9 bases lay between the germline ends. The CDR3 loop is CASSQEGAPYGYTF. CDR3 DNA: TGCGCCAGCAGCCAAGAGGGGGCCCCCTATGGCTACACCTTC.

The chain recombines TRBV2 with TRBJ2-3, with D possibly being TRBD2 (6 bases). CDR3 size: 13 residues. Germline CDR1 reads SNHLY; CDR2 reads FYNNEI. Deletions cut 7 bases from V and 6 bases from J, with 14 bases between. The CDR3 spells CASNPGLGDTQYF. The CDR3 DNA is TGTGCCAGCAACCCGGGACTGGGGGATACGCAGTATTTT.

The V gene is TRBV9, the J gene TRBJ2-2, with TRBD1 as a possible D gene (5 bases). Germline values: CDR1 SGDLS, CDR2 YYNGEE. There are 13 residues in the CDR3. Trimming took 1 base from V and 7 from J, leaving 8 bases between them. The CDR3 here is CASSVRRGGELFF. CDR3 coding DNA: TGTGCCAGCAGCGTACGAAGGGGCGGGGAGCTGTTTTTT. Using reference TRBV9 and TRBJ2-2 for the parts outside the CDR3, the full variable domain is DSGVTQTPKHLITATGQRVTLRCSPRSGDLSVYWYQQSLDQGLQFLIQYYNGEERAKGNILERFSAQQFPDLHSELNLSSLELGDSALYFCASSVRRGGELFFGEGSRLTVL.

DNA of the CDR3: TGTGCCAGCAGTGACATGGGGACGAATCAGCCCCAGCATTTT. Amino acid sequence: CASSDMGTNQPQHF. The chain uses TRBV6-1 and TRBJ1-5; D may be TRBD1 (5 bases). The V end was cut by 3 bases, the J end by 4 bases, with 10 bases between. This CDR3 comprises 14 residues. CDR1 is MNHNS and CDR2 is SASEGT in the germline V gene.

This chain links TRBV6-6 with TRBJ1-2; TRBD1 agrees at 7 bases. Looked up from germline, CDR1 is MNHNY and CDR2 is SVGAGI (reference sequence). The CDR3 extends over 14 amino acids. Losses at the gene ends were 11 bases for V and 4 bases for J; bases not matched to a gene: 13. The CDR3 loop reads CAGGKSTGSYGYTF. As DNA, the CDR3 is TGTGCCGGCGGAAAATCGACAGGGAGCTATGGCTACACCTTC.

This clone was counted a single time. This chain connects TRBV14 to TRBJ2-5; D is possibly TRBD2 (6 bases). Per the germline V gene, CDR1 is SGHDN and CDR2 is FVKESK. V was cut by 4 bases and J by 1 base, with 13 bases left in between. This CDR3 spans 15 amino acids. This CDR3 is CASSRGGAGQETQYF. The CDR3 DNA is TGTGCCAGCAGCCGGGGCGGGGCGGGCCAAGAGACCCAGTACTTC.

This clone was seen only once. The genes are TRBV1 and TRBJ2-6. TRBV1 is described as a pseudogene. The CDR3 length is 10 residues. The CDR3 bases are TGCACCAGTCGGGCCAACGTCCTGACTTTC. Its protein product is CTSRANVLTF.

Here the CDR3 reads CASSEWKGVRTIYF. The CDR3, as DNA: TGTGCCAGCAGTGAATGGAAAGGAGTGCGCACCATATATTTT. The J gene is TRBJ1-3, the V gene TRBV6-1; D is unclear. Germline assignment: CDR1 MNHNS and CDR2 SASEGT. Deletions cut 2 bases from V and 9 bases from J, with 14 bases between. This CDR3 region has 14 residues.

This chain links TRBV19 with TRBJ1-5; D may be TRBD1 (5 bases). CDR1 LNHDA and CDR2 SQIVND come from the germline V gene (reference sequence). The CDR3 covers 16 residues. V dropped 5 bases and J dropped 4 bases, with 18 bases sitting between them. The CDR3 nucleotides read TGTGCCAGTAGTTCCCCGGGCCGGGGGAAAAATCAGCCCCAGCATTTT. The encoded protein is CASSSPGRGKNQPQHF. The whole variable domain, remainder taken from reference TRBV19 and TRBJ1-5, is DGGITQSPKYLFRKEGQNVTLSCEQNLNHDAMYWYRQDPGQGLRLIYYSQIVNDFQKGDIAEGYSVSREKKESFPLTVTSAQKNPTAFYLCASSSPGRGKNQPQHFGDGTRLSIL.

The chain is built from TRBV19 and TRBJ1-2, with D hard to call. This CDR3 comprises 13 residues. The V end lost 7 bases, the J end lost 4 bases, and 13 bases lay between the germline ends. Germline V lookup: CDR1 LNHDA, CDR2 SQIVND (reference sequence). In DNA form, the CDR3 reads TGTGCCAGTACTCCTCGAGTGGGCTATGGCTACACCTTC. It yields the protein CASTPRVGYGYTF.

The chain employs TRBV19 and TRBJ1-6; no clear D gene. Germline CDR1 reads LNHDA; CDR2 reads SQIVND (reference sequence). This CDR3 is 15 amino acids long. Trimming stripped 3 bases from V and 7 bases from J, with 13 bases between. CDR3 sequence (DNA): TGTGCCAGTAGTATTGGGGTCTTAGAAAATTCACCCCTCCACTTT. It specifies CASSIGVLENSPLHF.

V and J are TRBV28 and TRBJ1-5; 8 bases fit TRBD1. Losses at the gene ends were 5 bases for V and 0 bases for J; bases not matched to a gene: 12. Germline loops: CDR1 MDHEN, CDR2 SYDVKM. The CDR3 sequence is 18 residues long. The CDR3 nucleotides are TGTGCCAGCAGTCTTCCTCCGGACAGGGTCTATAGCAATCAGCCCCAGCATTTT. It is translated as CASSLPPDRVYSNQPQHF.

The CDR3 reads CASSGRDREILYEQFF. The CDR3 DNA reads as TGTGCCAGCAGCGGTCGGGACAGGGAAATATTATATGAGCAGTTCTTC. The chain uses TRBV5-4 and TRBJ2-1, with TRBD1 identical over 9 bases. Germline lookup yields CDR1 SGHNT and CDR2 YYREEE (reference sequence). With V trimmed by 4 bases and J by 8 bases, 13 bases remained unmatched. CDR3 length equals 16 residues.

The chain combines TRBV6-6 with TRBJ2-2; 11 nucleotides line up with TRBD1. Germline V gives CDR1 MNHNY, CDR2 SVGAGI (reference sequence). Trimming removed 4 bases from V and 3 bases from J; junction bases left unmatched: 4. The CDR3 runs 16 residues. CDR3 sequence reads: CASSSGTGGHTGELFF. DNA of the CDR3: TGTGCCAGCAGTTCCGGGACAGGGGGTCACACCGGGGAGCTGTTTTTT.

The J gene is TRBJ1-6, the V gene TRBV10-1; 9 positions agree with TRBD1. The J segment lost 9 bases and the V segment lost 5 bases, leaving 5 bases of the junction unmatched. The CDR3 runs 14 residues. Germline loops: CDR1 WNHNN, CDR2 SYGVQD (reference sequence). This CDR3 is CASSPGQGLSPLHF. In nucleotides, the CDR3 is TGCGCCAGCAGTCCGGGACAGGGACTTTCACCCCTCCACTTT.

This clone was recorded only once. V is TRBV28 and J is TRBJ1-4; D gene unclear. With 3 bases removed from V and 0 bases from J, the gap between germline ends came to 8 bases. Germline assignment: CDR1 MDHEN and CDR2 SYDVKM. The CDR3 loop spans 15 amino acids. CDR3 sequence (DNA): TGTGCCAGCAGTTTTGGTCAGACAACTAATGAAAAACTGTTTTTT. Protein product: CASSFGQTTNEKLFF. Full variable domain (remainder filled in from reference TRBV28 and TRBJ1-4): DVKVTQSSRYLVKRTGEKVFLECVQDMDHENMFWYRQDPGLGLRLIYFSYDVKMKEKGDIPEGYSVSREKKERFSLILESASTNQTSMYLCASSFGQTTNEKLFFGSGTQLSVL.

The rearrangement joins TRBV19 to TRBJ1-3; D unresolved. This CDR3 has 11 residues. V lost 7 bases, J lost 3 bases, and 4 bases lay in between. Germline V gene data show CDR1 as LNHDA and CDR2 as SQIVND (reference sequence). The CDR3 bases are TGTGCCAGTAAAGGTGGAAACACCATATATTTT. It specifies CASKGGNTIYF.

V gene TRBV2 combines with J gene TRBJ1-2; a weak D match, TRBD1 (6 bases). CDR1 and CDR2 (germline): SNHLY, FYNNEI. CDR3 size: 13 residues. V lost 4 bases, J lost 0 bases, and 6 bases lay in between. The CDR3 DNA reads as TGTGCCAGCAGTGGACAGGCTAACTATGGCTACACCTTC. Protein product: CASSGQANYGYTF.

This clone has just a few counts. In DNA, the CDR3 is TGTGCCAGCAGTCTCACCTCTGGGACCGACTATAATTCACCCCTCCACTTT. This codes for CASSLTSGTDYNSPLHF. This chain uses TRBV28 with TRBJ1-6; a weak D match, TRBD1 (5 bases). This CDR3 has 17 residues. Germline V CDR1 and CDR2: MDHEN, SYDVKM. V gave up 5 bases and J gave up 3 bases, with 17 bases separating them.

The chain has TRBV5-1 and TRBJ2-5; the match to TRBD2 covers 11 bases. From germline, CDR1 is SGHRS and CDR2 YFSETQ. J was trimmed by 5 bases and V by 4 bases; bases with no gene match: 7. This CDR3 comprises 15 residues. CDR3 sequence: CASSGSGGARETQYF. As DNA, the CDR3 is TGCGCCAGCAGCGGTAGCGGGGGGGCCCGGGAGACCCAGTACTTC.

The rearrangement joins TRBV11-2 to TRBJ1-1; 8 bases are shared with TRBD1. Germline V gives CDR1 SGHAT, CDR2 FQNNGV. V lost 3 bases to trimming and J lost 10 bases; unmatched junction nucleotides: 7. The CDR3 has 13 residues. CDR3 sequence: CASSLDRDLVAFF. CDR3 nucleotides: TGTGCCAGCAGCTTGGACAGGGATCTTGTAGCTTTCTTT.